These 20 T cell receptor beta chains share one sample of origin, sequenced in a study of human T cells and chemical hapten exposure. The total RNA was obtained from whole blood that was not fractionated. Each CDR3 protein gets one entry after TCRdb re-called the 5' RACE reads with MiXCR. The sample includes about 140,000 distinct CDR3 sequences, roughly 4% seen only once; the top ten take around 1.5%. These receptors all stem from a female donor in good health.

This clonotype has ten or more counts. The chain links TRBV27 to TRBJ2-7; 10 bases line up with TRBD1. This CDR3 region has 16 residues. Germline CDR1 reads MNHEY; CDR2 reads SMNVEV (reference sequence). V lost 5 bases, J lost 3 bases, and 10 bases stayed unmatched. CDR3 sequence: CASSQPGTGVYYEQYF. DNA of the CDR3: TGTGCCAGCAGTCAACCCGGGACAGGGGTTTACTACGAGCAGTACTTC.

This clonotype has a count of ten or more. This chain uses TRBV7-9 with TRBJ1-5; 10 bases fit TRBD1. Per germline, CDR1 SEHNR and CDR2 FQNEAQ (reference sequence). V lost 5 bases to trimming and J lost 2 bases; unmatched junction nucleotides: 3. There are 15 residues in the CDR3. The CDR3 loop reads CASSPTGGRNQPQHF. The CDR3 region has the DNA TGTGCCAGCAGCCCGACAGGGGGCCGCAATCAGCCCCAGCATTTT.

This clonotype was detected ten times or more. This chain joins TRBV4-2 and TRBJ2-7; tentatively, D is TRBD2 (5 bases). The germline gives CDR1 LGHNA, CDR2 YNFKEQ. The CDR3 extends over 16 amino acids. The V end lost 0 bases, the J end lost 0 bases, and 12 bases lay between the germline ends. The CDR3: CASSQEPSGSSYEQYF. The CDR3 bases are TGTGCCAGCAGCCAAGAACCTTCGGGAAGCTCCTACGAGCAGTACTTC.

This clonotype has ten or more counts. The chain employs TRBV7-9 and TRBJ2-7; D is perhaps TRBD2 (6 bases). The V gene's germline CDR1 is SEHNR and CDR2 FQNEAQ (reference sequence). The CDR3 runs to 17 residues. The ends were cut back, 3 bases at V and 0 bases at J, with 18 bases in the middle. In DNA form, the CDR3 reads TGTGCCAGCAGCTTTGGGTTGCGGGGCCACCGCTCCTACGAGCAGTACTTC. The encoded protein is CASSFGLRGHRSYEQYF.

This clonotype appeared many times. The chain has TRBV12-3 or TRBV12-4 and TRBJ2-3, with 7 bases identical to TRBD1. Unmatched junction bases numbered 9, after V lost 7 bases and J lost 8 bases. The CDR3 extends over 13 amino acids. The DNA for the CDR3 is TGTGCCAGCACTGGGCAGGGGGTCCTTACGCAGTATTTT. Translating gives CASTGQGVLTQYF.

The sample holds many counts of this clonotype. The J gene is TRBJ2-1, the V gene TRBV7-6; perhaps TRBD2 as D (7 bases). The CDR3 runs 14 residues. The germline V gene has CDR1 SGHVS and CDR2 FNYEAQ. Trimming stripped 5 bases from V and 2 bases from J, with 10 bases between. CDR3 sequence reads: CASSQGGAYNEQFF. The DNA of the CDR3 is TGTGCCAGCAGCCAAGGGGGGGCCTACAATGAGCAGTTCTTC.

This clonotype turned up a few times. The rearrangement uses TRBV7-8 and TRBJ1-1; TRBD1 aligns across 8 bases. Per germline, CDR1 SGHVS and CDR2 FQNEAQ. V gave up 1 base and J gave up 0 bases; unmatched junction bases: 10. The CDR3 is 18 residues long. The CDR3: CASSLGRAGGGVNTEAFF. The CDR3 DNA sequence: TGTGCCAGCAGCTTAGGGCGGGCAGGGGGCGGGGTGAACACTGAAGCTTTCTTT.

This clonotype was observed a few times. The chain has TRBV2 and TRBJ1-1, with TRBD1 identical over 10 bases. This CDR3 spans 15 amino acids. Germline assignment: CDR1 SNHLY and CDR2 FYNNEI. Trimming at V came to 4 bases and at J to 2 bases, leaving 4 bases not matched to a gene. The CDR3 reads CASSGDRGPNTEAFF. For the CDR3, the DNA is TGTGCCAGCAGTGGGGACAGGGGACCCAACACTGAAGCTTTCTTT.

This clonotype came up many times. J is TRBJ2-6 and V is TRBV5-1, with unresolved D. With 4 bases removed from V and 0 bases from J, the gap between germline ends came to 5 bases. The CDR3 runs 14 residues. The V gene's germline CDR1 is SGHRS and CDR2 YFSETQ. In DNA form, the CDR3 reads TGCGCCAGCAGCCCGTCCTCTGGGGCCAACGTCCTGACTTTC. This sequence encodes CASSPSSGANVLTF. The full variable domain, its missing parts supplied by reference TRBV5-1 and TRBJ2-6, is KAGVTQTPRYLIKTRGQQVTLSCSPISGHRSVSWYQQTPGQGLQFLFEYFSETQRNKGNFPGRFSGRQFSNSRSEMNVSTLELGDSALYLCASSPSSGANVLTFGAGSRLTVL.

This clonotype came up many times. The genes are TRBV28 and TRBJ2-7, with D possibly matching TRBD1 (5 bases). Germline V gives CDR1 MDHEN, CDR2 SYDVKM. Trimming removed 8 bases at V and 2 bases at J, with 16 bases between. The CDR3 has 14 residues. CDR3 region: CASGIGVQAYEQYF. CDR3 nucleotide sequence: TGTGCCAGCGGAATAGGGGTCCAGGCCTACGAGCAGTACTTC.

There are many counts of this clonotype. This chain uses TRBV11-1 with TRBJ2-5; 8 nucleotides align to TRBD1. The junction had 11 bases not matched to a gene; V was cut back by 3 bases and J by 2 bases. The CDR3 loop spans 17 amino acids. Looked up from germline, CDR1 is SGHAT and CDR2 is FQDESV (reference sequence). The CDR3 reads CASSFLLGTGSQETQYF. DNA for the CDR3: TGTGCCAGCAGCTTTTTACTAGGGACAGGTTCTCAAGAGACCCAGTACTTC.

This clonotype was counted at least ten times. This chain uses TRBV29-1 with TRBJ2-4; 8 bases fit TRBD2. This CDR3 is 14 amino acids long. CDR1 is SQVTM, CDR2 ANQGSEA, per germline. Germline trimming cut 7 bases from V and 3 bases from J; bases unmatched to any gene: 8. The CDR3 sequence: CSARRGGDKNIQYF. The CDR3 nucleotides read TGCAGCGCGCGCCGGGGGGGCGACAAAAACATTCAGTACTTC.

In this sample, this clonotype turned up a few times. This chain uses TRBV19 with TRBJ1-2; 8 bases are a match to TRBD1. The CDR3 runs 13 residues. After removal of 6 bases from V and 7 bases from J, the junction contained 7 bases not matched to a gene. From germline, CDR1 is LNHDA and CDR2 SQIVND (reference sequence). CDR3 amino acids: CASSPGGAGGYTF. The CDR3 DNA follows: TGTGCCAGTAGCCCAGGGGGCGCGGGTGGCTACACCTTC.

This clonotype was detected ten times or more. The chain's CDR3 is CSARPPQTGQGSGYTF. The CDR3 DNA sequence: TGCAGTGCTAGACCACCCCAAACGGGACAGGGTAGCGGCTACACCTTC. V and J are TRBV20-1 and TRBJ1-2, with 9 bases matching TRBD1. The germline V gene has CDR1 DFQATT and CDR2 SNEGSKA (reference sequence). Trimming cost V 2 bases and J 8 bases; bases outside gene matches: 15. The CDR3 runs to 16 residues.

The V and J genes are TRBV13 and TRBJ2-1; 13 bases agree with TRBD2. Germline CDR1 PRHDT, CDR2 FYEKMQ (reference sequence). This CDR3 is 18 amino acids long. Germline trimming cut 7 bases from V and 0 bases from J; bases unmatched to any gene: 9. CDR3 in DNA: TGTGCCAGCAACTCTTGGACTAGCGGGGGAAACTCCTACAATGAGCAGTTCTTC. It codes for CASNSWTSGGNSYNEQFF.

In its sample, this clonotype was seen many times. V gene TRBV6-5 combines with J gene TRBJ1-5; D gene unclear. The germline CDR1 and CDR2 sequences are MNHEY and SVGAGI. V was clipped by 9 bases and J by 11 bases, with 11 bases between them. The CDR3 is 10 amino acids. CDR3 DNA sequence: TGTGCCAGGGTTCTCGGGGCCCAGCATTTT. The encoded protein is CARVLGAQHF.

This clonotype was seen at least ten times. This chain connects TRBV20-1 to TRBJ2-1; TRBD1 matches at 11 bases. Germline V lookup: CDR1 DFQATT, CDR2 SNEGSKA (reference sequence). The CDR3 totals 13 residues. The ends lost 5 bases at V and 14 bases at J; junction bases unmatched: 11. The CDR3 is CSAGDRGTLPKFF. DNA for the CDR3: TGCAGTGCTGGGGACAGGGGGACCCTCCCCAAGTTCTTC.

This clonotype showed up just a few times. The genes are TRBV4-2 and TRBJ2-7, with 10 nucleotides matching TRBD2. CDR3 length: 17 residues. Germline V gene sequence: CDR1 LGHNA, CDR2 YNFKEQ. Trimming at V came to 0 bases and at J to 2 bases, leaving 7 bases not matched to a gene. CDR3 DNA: TGTGCCAGCAGCCAAGATATTGCTAGCGGGGGTACCTACGAGCAGTACTTC. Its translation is CASSQDIASGGTYEQYF.

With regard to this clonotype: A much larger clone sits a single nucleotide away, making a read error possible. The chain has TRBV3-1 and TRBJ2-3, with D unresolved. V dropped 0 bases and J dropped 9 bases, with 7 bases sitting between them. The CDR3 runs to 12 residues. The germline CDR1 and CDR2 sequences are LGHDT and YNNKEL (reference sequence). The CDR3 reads CASSQEIGTQYF. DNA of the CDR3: TGTGCCAGCAGCCAAGAGATAGGGACGCAGTATTTT.

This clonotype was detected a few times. The CDR3 is CASSQDPWGEQYF. The CDR3 region has the DNA TGCGCCAGCAGCCAAGACCCTTGGGGCGAGCAGTACTTC. The chain has TRBV4-3 and TRBJ2-7; D gene unclear. The V end was cut by 0 bases, the J end by 6 bases, with 9 bases between. Germline CDR1 reads LGHNA; CDR2 reads YSLEER. This CDR3 has 13 amino acids.